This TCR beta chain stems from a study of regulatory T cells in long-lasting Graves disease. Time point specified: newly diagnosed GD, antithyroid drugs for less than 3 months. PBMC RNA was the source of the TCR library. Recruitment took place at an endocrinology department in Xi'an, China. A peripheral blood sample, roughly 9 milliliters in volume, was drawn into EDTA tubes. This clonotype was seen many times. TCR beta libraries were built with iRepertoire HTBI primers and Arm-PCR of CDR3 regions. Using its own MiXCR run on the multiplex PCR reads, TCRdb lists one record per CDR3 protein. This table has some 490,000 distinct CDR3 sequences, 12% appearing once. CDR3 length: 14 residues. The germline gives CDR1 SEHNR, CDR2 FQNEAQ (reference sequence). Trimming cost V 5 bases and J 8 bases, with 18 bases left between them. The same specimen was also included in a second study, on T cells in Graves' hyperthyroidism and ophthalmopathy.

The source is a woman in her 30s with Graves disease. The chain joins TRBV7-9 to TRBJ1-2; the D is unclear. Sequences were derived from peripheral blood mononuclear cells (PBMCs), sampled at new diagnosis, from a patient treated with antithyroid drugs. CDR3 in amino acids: CASSPGPRAWGYTF. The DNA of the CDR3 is TGTGCCAGCAGCCCCGGTCCAAGGGCATGGGGCTACACCTTC.